Listed below are T cell receptor beta chains from one sample, sequenced in a study of cytomegalovirus exposure and HLA in healthy donors. Sequencing used immunoSEQ multiplex PCR; TCRdb keeps in-frame clones, though not all of them. Of 120,000 or so clones in the sample, 89% are singletons; the top ten hold approximately 2%. The sample taken for sequencing was PBMCs. Receptor source: a woman aged 18-35 years in good health and CMV-seronegative. Each CDR3 is given with its conserved first and last residue. Each record gives: clone size, V gene, J gene, D gene, CDR3 DNA, CDR3 protein. D genes are given only for firm matches. Where a row states a size, it is once, few, many or the class of an expanded clone; other rows omit it.

size: -
V: TRBV9
J: TRBJ1-1
D: -
DNA: TGTGCCAGCAGAGCTTTTTCGTTCGGGGGGCAGGACACTGAAGCTTTCTTT
CDR3: CASRAFSFGGQDTEAFF

size: -
V: TRBV10-3
J: TRBJ2-3
D: TRBD1
DNA: TGTGCCATCAGTGAGTCTGGACAGGGGGTGACTATTGGCACAGATACGCAGTATTTT
CDR3: CAISESGQGVTIGTDTQYF

size: -
V: TRBV5-1
J: TRBJ1-5
D: TRBD1
DNA: TGCGCCAGCAGCATCGGGACAGGCAATCAGCCCCAGCATTTT
CDR3: CASSIGTGNQPQHF

size: -
V: TRBV11-3
J: TRBJ2-4
D: TRBD2
DNA: TGTGCCAGCAGCTTAGGTGGGCTAGCGGCACATGGGGGAAACATTCAGTACTTC
CDR3: CASSLGGLAAHGGNIQYF

size: -
V: TRBV4-1
J: TRBJ2-1
D: TRBD1
DNA: TGCGCCAGCAGCCTCCGACAGGGGGTCGTTTACAATGAGCAGTTCTTC
CDR3: CASSLRQGVVYNEQFF

size: -
V: TRBV5-6
J: TRBJ2-5
D: TRBD2
DNA: TGTGCCAGCAGCTCAGGACTAGCAAGACAAGAGACCCAGTACTTC
CDR3: CASSSGLARQETQYF

size: -
V: TRBV6-5
J: TRBJ2-1
D: -
DNA: TGTGCCAGCAGTGAACAGGGAGCCAATGAGCAGTTCTTC
CDR3: CASSEQGANEQFF

size: -
V: TRBV4-1
J: TRBJ2-7
D: TRBD2
DNA: TGCGCCAGCAGCCCTCGGGGGGGGAAGTCCTACGAGCAGTACTTC
CDR3: CASSPRGGKSYEQYF

size: -
V: TRBV28
J: TRBJ2-4
D: TRBD1
DNA: TGTGCCAGCACCCGGACAGGGGGCAAAAACATTCAGTACTTC
CDR3: CASTRTGGKNIQYF

size: -
V: TRBV6-5
J: TRBJ2-2
D: TRBD1
DNA: TGTGCCAGCAGTCGGACAGGGCGCACCGGGGAGCTGTTTTTT
CDR3: CASSRTGRTGELFF

size: once
V: TRBV6-6
J: TRBJ2-7
D: TRBD2
DNA: TGTGCCAGCAGTTATACTAGCGGGAGGGCAGGCTACGAGCAGTACTTC
CDR3: CASSYTSGRAGYEQYF

size: -
V: TRBV11-1
J: TRBJ1-1
D: -
DNA: TGTGCCAGCAGCCAGCCGTCAGGGTATAGGGCTGAAGCTTTCTTT
CDR3: CASSQPSGYRAEAFF

size: -
V: TRBV2
J: TRBJ2-3
D: -
DNA: TGTGCCAGCAGTGTGAGACTCGACACAGATACGCAGTATTTT
CDR3: CASSVRLDTDTQYF

size: -
V: TRBV19
J: TRBJ2-1
D: TRBD2
DNA: TGTGCCAGTAGTATTTCAGCGGGAGTATCGAGGAATGAGCAGTTCTTC
CDR3: CASSISAGVSRNEQFF

size: -
V: TRBV6-4
J: TRBJ2-7
D: -
DNA: TGTGCCAGCCCGCAGGGCCACGAGCAGTACTTC
CDR3: CASPQGHEQYF

size: few
V: TRBV5-4
J: TRBJ2-7
D: TRBD1
DNA: TGTGCCAGCAGCTTTGGGACAGCCTACGAGCAGTACTTC
CDR3: CASSFGTAYEQYF

size: -
V: TRBV4-1
J: TRBJ2-2
D: -
DNA: TGCGCCAGCAGCCAACGAAGTTCCCTATCTAGCGTCAACACCGGGGAGCTGTTTTTT
CDR3: CASSQRSSLSSVNTGELFF

size: -
V: TRBV11-1
J: TRBJ1-2
D: TRBD1
DNA: TGTGCCAGCAGCACTCCGGGACAGGGGCATGGCTACACCTTC
CDR3: CASSTPGQGHGYTF

size: -
V: TRBV7-6
J: TRBJ2-7
D: -
DNA: TGTGCCAGCAGCTTAGCTAACGAGCAGTACTTC
CDR3: CASSLANEQYF

size: few
V: TRBV20-1
J: TRBJ2-7
D: TRBD1
DNA: TGCAGTGCTGTGACAGGGAACGAGCAGTACTTC
CDR3: CSAVTGNEQYF

size: once
V: TRBV5-1
J: TRBJ2-7
D: TRBD1
DNA: TGCGCCAGCAGCGATAGTCGCAGGGGGCTCTACGAGCAGTACTTC
CDR3: CASSDSRRGLYEQYF

size: -
V: TRBV7-9
J: TRBJ2-7
D: TRBD1
DNA: TGTGCCAGCAGCTTAATTTCGATTGAGGGGGCGAGAGCCTACGAGCAGTACTTC
CDR3: CASSLISIEGARAYEQYF

size: -
V: TRBV4-1
J: TRBJ1-1
D: TRBD1
DNA: TGCGCCAGCAGCCACCCTAGGGGACAGGAAGGCACTGAAGCTTTCTTT
CDR3: CASSHPRGQEGTEAFF

size: -
V: TRBV6-1
J: TRBJ2-7
D: -
DNA: TGTGCCAGCAGCCATCGGAGGGTTAACGAGCAGTACTTC
CDR3: CASSHRRVNEQYF

size: -
V: TRBV7-2
J: TRBJ2-2
D: TRBD2
DNA: TGTGCCAGCAGGAGACTAGCGGGAGTCCCCCCCGGGGAGCTGTTTTTT
CDR3: CASRRLAGVPPGELFF

size: -
V: TRBV5-1
J: TRBJ2-6
D: -
DNA: TGCGCCAGCAGCTTGGAGGCAGGGGCGTCTGGGGCCAACGTCCTGACTTTC
CDR3: CASSLEAGASGANVLTF

size: -
V: TRBV29-1
J: TRBJ1-2
D: TRBD1
DNA: TGCAGCGTTGAATACACCGGGACAGGTTCTTCCTATGGCTACACCTTC
CDR3: CSVEYTGTGSSYGYTF

size: -
V: TRBV10-1
J: TRBJ2-1
D: TRBD2
DNA: TGCGCCAGCAGTGAGAGACTAGCGGACAGGAATGAGCAGTTCTTC
CDR3: CASSERLADRNEQFF

size: -
V: TRBV7-3
J: TRBJ2-1
D: TRBD1
DNA: TGTGCCAGCAGCTGGGACAGGGGTACCTACAATGAGCAGTTCTTC
CDR3: CASSWDRGTYNEQFF

size: -
V: TRBV4-1
J: TRBJ1-5
D: -
DNA: TGCGCCAGCAGCCAGAAAGGGGGATTGAGCAATCAGCCCCAGCATTTT
CDR3: CASSQKGGLSNQPQHF

size: -
V: TRBV5-1
J: TRBJ2-2
D: -
DNA: TGCGCCAGCAGCTTGGCCGCACAGGGGAACACCGGGGAGCTGTTTTTT
CDR3: CASSLAAQGNTGELFF

size: -
V: TRBV7-3
J: TRBJ2-1
D: TRBD2
DNA: TGTGCCAGCAGCTTGGGAGGACTAGGACGCAATGAGCAGTTCTTC
CDR3: CASSLGGLGRNEQFF

size: -
V: TRBV5-6
J: TRBJ2-3
D: -
DNA: TGTGCCAGCAGCTACCAGTATAGCACAGATACGCAGTATTTT
CDR3: CASSYQYSTDTQYF

size: -
V: TRBV5-4
J: TRBJ1-1
D: -
DNA: TGTGCCAGCAGCCTAGACAGCAACACTGAAGCTTTCTTT
CDR3: CASSLDSNTEAFF

size: -
V: TRBV7-8
J: TRBJ2-3
D: -
DNA: TGTGCCAGCAGCTTAGAGAGGTTCCGTAATACGCAGTATTTT
CDR3: CASSLERFRNTQYF

size: -
V: TRBV5-1
J: TRBJ2-7
D: -
DNA: TGCGCCAGCAGCCCCCCCCCTGACAGCTACGAGCAGTACTTC
CDR3: CASSPPPDSYEQYF

size: -
V: TRBV27
J: TRBJ2-4
D: -
DNA: TGTGCCAGCAGTTCCGCGGACTGGGGAAACATTCAGTACTTC
CDR3: CASSSADWGNIQYF

size: -
V: TRBV7-8
J: TRBJ2-1
D: TRBD1
DNA: TGTGCCAGCAGCCACAGGGGAAGGACCTACAATGAGCAGTTCTTC
CDR3: CASSHRGRTYNEQFF

size: -
V: TRBV28
J: TRBJ2-5
D: -
DNA: TGTGCCAGCAGCTGGGGGGGCAGGGGAGAGACCCAGTACTTC
CDR3: CASSWGGRGETQYF

size: -
V: TRBV7-8
J: TRBJ1-5
D: TRBD1
DNA: TGTGCCAGCAGCTTAGACCGGACAGGGTCGTTTATTAGCAATCAGCCCCAGCATTTT
CDR3: CASSLDRTGSFISNQPQHF

size: -
V: TRBV6-5
J: TRBJ2-2
D: -
DNA: TGTGCCAGCAGTTACTCGGAGGGGGCGGGCGGGGAGCTGTTTTTT
CDR3: CASSYSEGAGGELFF

size: -
V: TRBV28
J: TRBJ2-3
D: -
DNA: TGTGCCAGCAGTCCCCTAGGTCTCGACACAGATACGCAGTATTTT
CDR3: CASSPLGLDTDTQYF

size: -
V: TRBV2
J: TRBJ2-7
D: TRBD2
DNA: TGTGCCAGCAGCTCGCGTACTAGCGGGACCCTTACCTACGAGCAGTACTTC
CDR3: CASSSRTSGTLTYEQYF

size: -
V: TRBV10-2
J: TRBJ2-5
D: -
DNA: TGCGCCAGCAGTCAGGGATTACAAGAGACCCAGTACTTC
CDR3: CASSQGLQETQYF

size: -
V: TRBV29-1
J: TRBJ2-1
D: TRBD1
DNA: TGCAGCGTCACTAGTTGGGACAGGGGGTACAATGAGCAGTTCTTC
CDR3: CSVTSWDRGYNEQFF

size: -
V: TRBV7-8
J: TRBJ2-1
D: -
DNA: TGTGCCAGCAGCTTAGCGGGAGTGGACCCTGTGAATGAGCAGTTCTTC
CDR3: CASSLAGVDPVNEQFF

size: -
V: TRBV13
J: TRBJ2-1
D: TRBD1
DNA: TGTGCCAGCAGCGCCAGAGGGACAGGGTATGGGGATGAGCAGTTCTTC
CDR3: CASSARGTGYGDEQFF

size: few
V: TRBV5-1
J: TRBJ2-7
D: TRBD1
DNA: TGCGCCAGCAGCCTCCGGACAGGGGACCACGAGCAGTACTTC
CDR3: CASSLRTGDHEQYF